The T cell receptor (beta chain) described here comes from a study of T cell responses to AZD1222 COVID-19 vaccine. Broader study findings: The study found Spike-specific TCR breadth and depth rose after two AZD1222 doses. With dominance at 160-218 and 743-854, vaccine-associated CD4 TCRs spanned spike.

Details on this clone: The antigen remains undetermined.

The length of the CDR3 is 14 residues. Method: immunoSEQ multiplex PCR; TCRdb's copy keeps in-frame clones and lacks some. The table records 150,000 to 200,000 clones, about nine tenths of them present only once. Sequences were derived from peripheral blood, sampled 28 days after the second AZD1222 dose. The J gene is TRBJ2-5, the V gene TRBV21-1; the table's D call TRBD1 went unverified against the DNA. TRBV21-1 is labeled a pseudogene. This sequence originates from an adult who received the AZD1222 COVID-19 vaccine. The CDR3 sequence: CASRPTGGLETQYF. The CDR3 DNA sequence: TGTGCCAGCCGACCGACAGGGGGCCTGGAGACCCAGTACTTC.